The rows below give T cell receptor beta chains drawn from one sample of a study of T cell changes during pregnancy in multiple sclerosis. Produced via immunoSEQ multiplex PCR; TCRdb's table is partial and in-frame only. Among some 100,000 clones, 90% to 95% were seen once, and the ten largest hold over 0.8%. The material sequenced was peripheral blood, taken before pregnancy. These receptors were obtained from a female donor with multiple sclerosis, enrolled in a pregnancy study. Each CDR3 is given with its conserved first and last residue. Fields, in order: J gene, D gene, V gene, clone size, CDR3 protein, CDR3 DNA. The D gene is left open where the match is weak. Size is stated for part of the rows, as once, few or many counts, or as a class when the clone is expanded.

J gene: TRBJ2-7; D gene: TRBD1; V gene: TRBV25-1; clone size: .; CDR3 protein: CASSETRDRLYEQYF; CDR3 DNA: TGTGCCAGCAGTGAAACCCGGGACAGACTCTACGAGCAGTACTTC
J gene: TRBJ1-4; D gene: .; V gene: TRBV4-1; clone size: once; CDR3 protein: CASSQAGGINEKLFF; CDR3 DNA: TGCGCCAGCAGCCAAGCGGGGGGGATAAATGAAAAACTGTTTTTT
J gene: TRBJ2-7; D gene: TRBD2; V gene: TRBV4-1; clone size: .; CDR3 protein: CASSLAASYEQYF; CDR3 DNA: TGCGCCAGCAGTCTAGCGGCATCCTACGAGCAGTACTTC
J gene: TRBJ1-2; D gene: .; V gene: TRBV6-4; clone size: .; CDR3 protein: CASSDWAGANYGYTF; CDR3 DNA: TGTGCCAGCAGTGACTGGGCAGGGGCTAACTATGGCTACACCTTC
J gene: TRBJ2-3; D gene: TRBD2; V gene: TRBV2; clone size: .; CDR3 protein: CASSELGLAGRESTDTQYF; CDR3 DNA: TGTGCCAGCAGTGAATTGGGACTAGCGGGAAGGGAGTCCACAGATACGCAGTATTTT
J gene: TRBJ2-1; D gene: .; V gene: TRBV6-4; clone size: .; CDR3 protein: CASSDSKRGDYNEQFF; CDR3 DNA: TGTGCCAGCAGTGACTCGAAACGCGGGGACTACAATGAGCAGTTCTTC
J gene: TRBJ1-2; D gene: .; V gene: TRBV4-1; clone size: .; CDR3 protein: CASSQGWQSNYGYTF; CDR3 DNA: TGCGCCAGCAGCCAAGGCTGGCAGTCCAACTATGGCTACACCTTC
J gene: TRBJ2-2; D gene: .; V gene: TRBV7-9; clone size: few; CDR3 protein: CASRAQGTVTGELFF; CDR3 DNA: TGTGCCAGCAGGGCACAGGGAACTGTCACCGGGGAGCTGTTTTTT
J gene: TRBJ2-7; D gene: .; V gene: TRBV18; clone size: .; CDR3 protein: CASSAMYSEQYF; CDR3 DNA: TGTGCCAGCTCCGCCATGTACTCCGAGCAGTACTTC
J gene: TRBJ1-1; D gene: TRBD1; V gene: TRBV27; clone size: .; CDR3 protein: CASSLSGTANTEAFF; CDR3 DNA: TGTGCCAGCAGTTTATCCGGGACAGCGAACACTGAAGCTTTCTTT
J gene: TRBJ2-7; D gene: .; V gene: TRBV6-1; clone size: .; CDR3 protein: CASSEDRPYEQYF; CDR3 DNA: TGTGCCAGCAGTGAAGACAGGCCTTACGAGCAGTACTTC
J gene: TRBJ2-7; D gene: TRBD1; V gene: TRBV28; clone size: once; CDR3 protein: CASSLGTGYDEQYF; CDR3 DNA: TGTGCCAGCAGCCTCGGGACAGGGTACGACGAGCAGTACTTC
J gene: TRBJ1-1; D gene: .; V gene: TRBV27; clone size: once; CDR3 protein: CASSFNIKMNTEAFF; CDR3 DNA: TGTGCCAGCAGTTTCAACATTAAGATGAACACTGAAGCTTTCTTT
J gene: TRBJ1-1; D gene: .; V gene: TRBV14; clone size: .; CDR3 protein: CASSQEYPGNTEAFF; CDR3 DNA: TGTGCCAGCAGCCAAGAATACCCGGGAAACACTGAAGCTTTCTTT
J gene: TRBJ2-1; D gene: .; V gene: TRBV9; clone size: .; CDR3 protein: CASSVAGADNEQFF; CDR3 DNA: TGTGCCAGCAGCGTAGCGGGAGCGGACAATGAGCAGTTCTTC
J gene: TRBJ2-7; D gene: TRBD2; V gene: TRBV7-2; clone size: .; CDR3 protein: CASSLDPRTSGRGFEQYF; CDR3 DNA: TGTGCCAGCAGCTTAGACCCGAGGACTAGCGGGAGGGGATTCGAGCAGTACTTC
J gene: TRBJ2-5; D gene: TRBD2; V gene: TRBV9; clone size: .; CDR3 protein: CASSAGTSVESETQYF; CDR3 DNA: TGTGCCAGCAGCGCGGGAACTAGCGTTGAATCTGAGACCCAGTACTTC
J gene: TRBJ2-7; D gene: .; V gene: TRBV27; clone size: .; CDR3 protein: CASSLGVGYEQYF; CDR3 DNA: TGTGCCAGCAGCCTTGGCGTCGGGTACGAGCAGTACTTC
J gene: TRBJ2-1; D gene: .; V gene: TRBV19; clone size: .; CDR3 protein: CASSIGFNEQFF; CDR3 DNA: TGTGCCAGTAGTATCGGGTTCAATGAGCAGTTCTTC
J gene: TRBJ2-7; D gene: .; V gene: TRBV19; clone size: .; CDR3 protein: CASSEMADTNEQYF; CDR3 DNA: TGTGCCAGTTCCGAAATGGCGGACACCAACGAGCAGTACTTC
J gene: TRBJ2-1; D gene: .; V gene: TRBV28; clone size: .; CDR3 protein: CASSLSNEQFF; CDR3 DNA: TGTGCCAGCAGTTTATCAAATGAGCAGTTCTTC
J gene: TRBJ2-1; D gene: TRBD2; V gene: TRBV28; clone size: .; CDR3 protein: CASSSGLVHEQFF; CDR3 DNA: TGTGCCAGCAGTTCGGGACTAGTTCATGAGCAGTTCTTC
J gene: TRBJ2-7; D gene: .; V gene: TRBV5-1; clone size: .; CDR3 protein: CASSLDRTLGEQYF; CDR3 DNA: TGCGCCAGCAGCTTGGACAGGACCCTGGGGGAGCAGTACTTC
J gene: TRBJ2-2; D gene: TRBD1; V gene: TRBV15; clone size: .; CDR3 protein: CATSSKTGSTGELFF; CDR3 DNA: TGTGCCACCAGCAGCAAGACAGGGTCTACCGGGGAGCTGTTTTTT
J gene: TRBJ1-1; D gene: TRBD1; V gene: TRBV10-1; clone size: once; CDR3 protein: CASSESYRGSDTEAFF; CDR3 DNA: TGCGCCAGCAGTGAGTCCTACAGGGGGTCGGACACTGAAGCTTTCTTT
J gene: TRBJ2-7; D gene: TRBD1; V gene: TRBV4-2; clone size: .; CDR3 protein: CASSQAGPGGSEQYF; CDR3 DNA: TGTGCCAGCAGCCAAGCCGGGCCAGGGGGCTCCGAGCAGTACTTC
J gene: TRBJ1-1; D gene: .; V gene: TRBV6-8; clone size: few; CDR3 protein: CASSYEDICLNTEAFF; CDR3 DNA: TGTGCCAGCAGTTACGAGGATATCTGCCTGAACACTGAAGCTTTCTTT
J gene: TRBJ1-4; D gene: TRBD1; V gene: TRBV4-3; clone size: .; CDR3 protein: CASSQEARGSNEKLFF; CDR3 DNA: TGCGCCAGCAGCCAAGAGGCCAGGGGGTCTAATGAAAAACTGTTTTTT
J gene: TRBJ2-7; D gene: .; V gene: TRBV5-1; clone size: .; CDR3 protein: CASSSFGGSYEQYF; CDR3 DNA: TGCGCCAGCAGCTCGTTCGGCGGGTCCTACGAGCAGTACTTC
J gene: TRBJ1-5; D gene: .; V gene: TRBV6-1; clone size: .; CDR3 protein: CASSNNRNQPQHF; CDR3 DNA: TGTGCCAGCAGTAACAACCGCAATCAGCCCCAGCATTTT
J gene: TRBJ2-7; D gene: TRBD1; V gene: TRBV28; clone size: .; CDR3 protein: CASSLTGTGLEQYF; CDR3 DNA: TGTGCCAGCAGTTTAACCGGGACAGGGTTGGAGCAGTACTTC
J gene: TRBJ2-2; D gene: TRBD1; V gene: TRBV7-9; clone size: .; CDR3 protein: CASILGTGGDTGELFF; CDR3 DNA: TGTGCCAGCATCCTCGGAACAGGGGGCGACACCGGGGAGCTGTTTTTT
J gene: TRBJ2-1; D gene: TRBD2; V gene: TRBV25-1; clone size: .; CDR3 protein: CASTLSGITYNEQFF; CDR3 DNA: TGTGCCAGCACCCTTAGCGGGATAACCTACAATGAGCAGTTCTTC
J gene: TRBJ1-2; D gene: TRBD1; V gene: TRBV2; clone size: .; CDR3 protein: CAGRQGGSYGYTF; CDR3 DNA: TGTGCCGGACGACAGGGGGGTAGCTATGGCTACACCTTC
J gene: TRBJ2-7; D gene: TRBD2; V gene: TRBV19; clone size: .; CDR3 protein: CASSAGSGLTYEQYF; CDR3 DNA: TGTGCCAGTAGTGCCGGTAGCGGGCTAACCTACGAGCAGTACTTC
J gene: TRBJ2-1; D gene: TRBD2; V gene: TRBV27; clone size: .; CDR3 protein: CASSPSSGLYNEQFF; CDR3 DNA: TGTGCCAGCAGTCCCTCTAGCGGCCTCTACAATGAGCAGTTCTTC
J gene: TRBJ1-1; D gene: .; V gene: TRBV29-1; clone size: .; CDR3 protein: CSVVTGAQAFF; CDR3 DNA: TGCAGCGTTGTGACAGGCGCCCAAGCTTTCTTT
J gene: TRBJ2-1; D gene: TRBD2; V gene: TRBV7-3; clone size: .; CDR3 protein: CASSPIAGEIYNEQFF; CDR3 DNA: TGTGCCAGCAGCCCTATAGCGGGAGAGATCTACAATGAGCAGTTCTTC
J gene: TRBJ1-1; D gene: TRBD1; V gene: TRBV19; clone size: .; CDR3 protein: CASGQGTGTEAFF; CDR3 DNA: TGTGCCAGCGGACAGGGGACAGGCACTGAAGCTTTCTTT
J gene: TRBJ1-5; D gene: .; V gene: TRBV19; clone size: .; CDR3 protein: CVSIEGYSNQPQHF; CDR3 DNA: TGTGTCAGTATTGAGGGTTATAGCAATCAGCCCCAGCATTTT
J gene: TRBJ2-7; D gene: TRBD1; V gene: TRBV7-2; clone size: .; CDR3 protein: CASSFGQGYEQYF; CDR3 DNA: TGTGCCAGCAGCTTCGGACAGGGCTACGAGCAGTACTTC
J gene: TRBJ2-7; D gene: TRBD2; V gene: TRBV5-4; clone size: .; CDR3 protein: CASSRPGLASYEQYF; CDR3 DNA: TGTGCCAGCAGCCGCCCGGGACTAGCGTCGTACGAGCAGTACTTC
J gene: TRBJ2-7; D gene: .; V gene: TRBV11-2; clone size: once; CDR3 protein: CASSLAMYGSYEQYF; CDR3 DNA: TGTGCCAGCAGCTTAGCTATGTACGGGTCCTACGAGCAGTACTTC
J gene: TRBJ1-1; D gene: .; V gene: TRBV7-3; clone size: .; CDR3 protein: CASSPLGRVRRDGETYTEAFF; CDR3 DNA: TGTGCCAGCAGCCCATTAGGAAGGGTGAGGAGGGACGGGGAGACATACACTGAAGCTTTCTTT
J gene: TRBJ2-5; D gene: TRBD1; V gene: TRBV4-3; clone size: .; CDR3 protein: CASSPTGQGGETQYF; CDR3 DNA: TGCGCCAGCAGCCCTACCGGACAGGGTGGGGAGACCCAGTACTTC
J gene: TRBJ2-7; D gene: .; V gene: TRBV14; clone size: .; CDR3 protein: CASSQLSQIYEQYF; CDR3 DNA: TGTGCCAGCAGCCAATTATCACAGATTTACGAGCAGTACTTC
J gene: TRBJ2-7; D gene: .; V gene: TRBV11-3; clone size: .; CDR3 protein: CASSPLSGASEQYF; CDR3 DNA: TGTGCCAGCAGCCCCCTTTCTGGGGCGTCCGAGCAGTACTTC
J gene: TRBJ2-7; D gene: TRBD2; V gene: TRBV7-8; clone size: .; CDR3 protein: CASSFSGTSHYEQYF; CDR3 DNA: TGTGCCAGCAGCTTCTCCGGGACTAGTCATTACGAGCAGTACTTC
J gene: TRBJ1-3; D gene: TRBD1; V gene: TRBV5-1; clone size: .; CDR3 protein: CASSLGPQGTGNTIYF; CDR3 DNA: TGCGCCAGCAGCTTGGGTCCACAGGGGACTGGAAACACCATATATTTT
J gene: TRBJ1-3; D gene: .; V gene: TRBV4-1; clone size: .; CDR3 protein: CASSSSVQLLGNTIYF; CDR3 DNA: TGCGCCAGCAGCTCAAGTGTTCAGCTCTTGGGCAACACCATATATTTT
J gene: TRBJ1-5; D gene: .; V gene: TRBV28; clone size: .; CDR3 protein: CASSLQTGFNQPQHF; CDR3 DNA: TGTGCCAGCAGTCTCCAGACAGGCTTCAATCAGCCCCAGCATTTT
J gene: TRBJ2-1; D gene: TRBD2; V gene: TRBV5-1; clone size: .; CDR3 protein: CASSSHMSWGGSSYNEQFF; CDR3 DNA: TGCGCCAGCAGCTCGCATATGAGTTGGGGGGGGAGCTCCTACAATGAGCAGTTCTTC
J gene: TRBJ2-7; D gene: .; V gene: TRBV28; clone size: .; CDR3 protein: CASRDSPYEQYF; CDR3 DNA: TGTGCCAGCAGGGACAGCCCCTACGAGCAGTACTTC
J gene: TRBJ2-5; D gene: TRBD1; V gene: TRBV29-1; clone size: .; CDR3 protein: CSAGGQGIETQYF; CDR3 DNA: TGCAGCGCAGGGGGACAGGGAATCGAGACCCAGTACTTC
J gene: TRBJ2-2; D gene: TRBD1; V gene: TRBV6-6; clone size: .; CDR3 protein: CASRRQGTGELFF; CDR3 DNA: TGTGCCAGCAGACGACAGGGCACCGGGGAGCTGTTTTTT
J gene: TRBJ2-1; D gene: TRBD2; V gene: TRBV7-2; clone size: once; CDR3 protein: CASSPRGGVNVNEQFF; CDR3 DNA: TGTGCCAGCAGCCCCCGGGGGGGGGTGAACGTGAATGAGCAGTTCTTC
J gene: TRBJ2-1; D gene: TRBD2; V gene: TRBV7-9; clone size: .; CDR3 protein: CASTGTSGRPNEQFF; CDR3 DNA: TGTGCCAGCACCGGAACTAGCGGGAGGCCGAATGAGCAGTTCTTC